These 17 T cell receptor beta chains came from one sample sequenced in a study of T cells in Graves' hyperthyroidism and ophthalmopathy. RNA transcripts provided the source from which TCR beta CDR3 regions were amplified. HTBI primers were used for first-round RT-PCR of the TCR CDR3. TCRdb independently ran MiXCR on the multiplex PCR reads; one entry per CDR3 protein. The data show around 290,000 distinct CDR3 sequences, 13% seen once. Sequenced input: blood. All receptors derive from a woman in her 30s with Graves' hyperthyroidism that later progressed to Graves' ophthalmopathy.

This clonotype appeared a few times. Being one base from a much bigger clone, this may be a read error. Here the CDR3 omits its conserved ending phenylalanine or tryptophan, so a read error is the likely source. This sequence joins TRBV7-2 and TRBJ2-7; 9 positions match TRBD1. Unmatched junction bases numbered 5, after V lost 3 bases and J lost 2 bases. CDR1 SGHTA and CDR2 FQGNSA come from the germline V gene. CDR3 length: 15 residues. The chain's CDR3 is CASSFLTGGAYEQYL. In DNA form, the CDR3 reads TGTGCCAGCAGCTTCTTGACAGGGGGGGCCTACGAGCAGTACCTC.

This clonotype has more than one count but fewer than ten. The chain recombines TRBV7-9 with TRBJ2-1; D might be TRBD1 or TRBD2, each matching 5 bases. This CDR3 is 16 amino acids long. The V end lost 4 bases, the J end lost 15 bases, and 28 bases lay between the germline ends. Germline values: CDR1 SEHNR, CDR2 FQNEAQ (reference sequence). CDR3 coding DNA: TGTGCCAGCAGCTCCACAGAGGGTCAGCGTATGGGGCTGCGGTTCTTC. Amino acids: CASSSTEGQRMGLRFF.

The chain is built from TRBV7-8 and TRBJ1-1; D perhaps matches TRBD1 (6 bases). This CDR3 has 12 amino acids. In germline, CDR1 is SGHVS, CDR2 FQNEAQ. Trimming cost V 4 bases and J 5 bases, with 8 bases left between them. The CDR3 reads CASSYRATEAFF. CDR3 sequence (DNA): TGTGCCAGCAGCTACAGGGCTACTGAAGCTTTCTTT.

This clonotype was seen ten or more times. DNA for the CDR3: TGCGCCAGCAGCCGTCTGCCGGGACGCAAGCCGCCCCAGCATTTT. Residues: CASSRLPGRKPPQHF. The chain employs TRBV4-1 and TRBJ1-5; perhaps TRBD1 as D (5 bases). The CDR3 has 15 amino acids. CDR1 is MGHRA and CDR2 is YSYEKL in the germline V gene. The ends were cut back, 4 bases at V and 9 bases at J, with 19 bases in the middle.

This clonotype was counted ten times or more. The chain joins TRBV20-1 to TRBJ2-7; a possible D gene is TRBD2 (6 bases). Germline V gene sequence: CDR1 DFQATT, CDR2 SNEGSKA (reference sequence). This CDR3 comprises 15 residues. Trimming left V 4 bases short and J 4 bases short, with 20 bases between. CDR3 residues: CSANTGGLGVYEQYF. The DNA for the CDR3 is TGCAGTGCTAATACTGGGGGACTGGGGGTTTACGAGCAGTACTTC.

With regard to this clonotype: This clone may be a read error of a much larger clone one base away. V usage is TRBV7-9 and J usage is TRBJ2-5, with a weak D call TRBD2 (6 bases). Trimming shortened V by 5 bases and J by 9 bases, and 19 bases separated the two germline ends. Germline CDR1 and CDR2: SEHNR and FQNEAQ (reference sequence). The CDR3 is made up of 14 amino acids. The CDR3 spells CASSPTEGWEAQYF. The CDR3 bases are TGTGCCAGCAGCCCCACCGAAGGGTGGGAGGCCCAGTACTTC.

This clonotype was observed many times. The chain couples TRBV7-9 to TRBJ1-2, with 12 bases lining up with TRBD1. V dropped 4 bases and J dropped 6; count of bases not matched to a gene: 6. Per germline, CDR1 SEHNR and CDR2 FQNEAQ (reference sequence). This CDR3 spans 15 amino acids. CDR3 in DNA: TGTGCCAGCAGCTCAACCGGGACAGGGGGCAATGGCTACACCTTC. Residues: CASSSTGTGGNGYTF. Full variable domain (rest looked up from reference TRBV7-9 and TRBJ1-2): DTGVSQNPRHKITKRGQNVTFRCDPISEHNRLYWYRQTLGQGPEFLTYFQNEAQLEKSRLLSDRFSAERPKGSFSTLEIQRTEQGDSAMYLCASSSTGTGGNGYTFGSGTRLTVV.

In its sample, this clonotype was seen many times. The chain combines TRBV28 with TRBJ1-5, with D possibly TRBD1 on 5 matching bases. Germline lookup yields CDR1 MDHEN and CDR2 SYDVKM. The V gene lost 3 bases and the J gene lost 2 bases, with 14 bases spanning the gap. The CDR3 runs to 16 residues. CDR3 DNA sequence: TGTGCCAGCAGTTTGGGAACTTCGGGGGGCAATCAGCCCCAGCATTTT. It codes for CASSLGTSGGNQPQHF.

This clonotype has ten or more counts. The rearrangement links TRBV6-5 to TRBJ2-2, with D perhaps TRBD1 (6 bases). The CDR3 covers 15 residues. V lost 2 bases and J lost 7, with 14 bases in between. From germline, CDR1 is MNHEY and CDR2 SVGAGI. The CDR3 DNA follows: TGTGCCAGCAGTTACGGGCCAGGGGCTGACGGGGAGCTGTTTTTT. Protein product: CASSYGPGADGELFF.

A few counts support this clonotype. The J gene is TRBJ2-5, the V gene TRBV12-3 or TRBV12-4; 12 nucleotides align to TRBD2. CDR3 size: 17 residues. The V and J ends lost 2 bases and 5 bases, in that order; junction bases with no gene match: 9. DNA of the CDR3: TGTGCCAGCAGTTTAAGGCGGACTAGCGGGATGGGGGAGACCCAGTACTTC. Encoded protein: CASSLRRTSGMGETQYF.

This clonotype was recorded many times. The CDR3, as DNA: TGTGCCAGCAGCTTTACCGTCAGGGGGAATGAGCAGTTCTTC. This translates into CASSFTVRGNEQFF. This chain links TRBV11-2 with TRBJ2-1, with 7 bases that match TRBD1. J lost 7 bases, V lost 3 bases, and 6 bases had no gene match. The CDR3 contains 14 residues. Germline CDR1 is SGHAT and CDR2 is FQNNGV.

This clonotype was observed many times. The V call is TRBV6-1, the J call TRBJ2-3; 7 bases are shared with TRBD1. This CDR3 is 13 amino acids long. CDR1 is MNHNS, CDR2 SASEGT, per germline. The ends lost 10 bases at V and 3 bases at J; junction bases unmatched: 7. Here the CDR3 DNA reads TGTGCCACTTCGACAGGGCTAACAGATACGCAGTATTTT. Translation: CATSTGLTDTQYF.

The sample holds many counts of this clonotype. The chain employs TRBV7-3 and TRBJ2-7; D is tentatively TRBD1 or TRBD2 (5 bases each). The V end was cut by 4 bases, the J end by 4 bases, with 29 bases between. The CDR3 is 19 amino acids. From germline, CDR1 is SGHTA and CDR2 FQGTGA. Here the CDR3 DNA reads TGTGCCAGCAGCTCACTGAGGGCAGGGCTTGTAGGGCGGGCTTACGAGCAGTACTTC. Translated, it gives CASSSLRAGLVGRAYEQYF.

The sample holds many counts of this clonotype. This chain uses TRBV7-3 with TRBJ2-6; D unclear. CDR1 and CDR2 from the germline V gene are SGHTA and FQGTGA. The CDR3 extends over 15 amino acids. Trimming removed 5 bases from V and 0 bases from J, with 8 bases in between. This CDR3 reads CASSPDGSGANVLTF. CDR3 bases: TGTGCCAGCAGCCCGGACGGCTCTGGGGCCAACGTCCTGACTTTC.

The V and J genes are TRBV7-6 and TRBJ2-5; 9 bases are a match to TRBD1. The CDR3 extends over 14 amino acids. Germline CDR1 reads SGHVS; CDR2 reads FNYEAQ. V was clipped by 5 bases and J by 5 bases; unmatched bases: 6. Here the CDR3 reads CASSQTGGGETQYF. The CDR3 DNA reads TGTGCCAGCAGCCAGACAGGGGGTGGCGAGACCCAGTACTTC.

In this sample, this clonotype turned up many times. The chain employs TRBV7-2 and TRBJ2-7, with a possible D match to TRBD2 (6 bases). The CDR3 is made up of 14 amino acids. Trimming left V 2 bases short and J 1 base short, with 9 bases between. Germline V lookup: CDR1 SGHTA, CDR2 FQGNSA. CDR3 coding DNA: TGTGCCAGCAGCTTACAAGGGACTTCCTACGAGCAGTACTTC. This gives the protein CASSLQGTSYEQYF.

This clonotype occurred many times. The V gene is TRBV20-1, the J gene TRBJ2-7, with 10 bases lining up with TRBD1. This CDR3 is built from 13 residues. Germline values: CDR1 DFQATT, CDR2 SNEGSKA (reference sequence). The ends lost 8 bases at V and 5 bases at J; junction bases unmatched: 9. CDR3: CSRPGTGAHEQYF. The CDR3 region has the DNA TGCAGTCGTCCCGGGACAGGGGCCCACGAGCAGTACTTC.